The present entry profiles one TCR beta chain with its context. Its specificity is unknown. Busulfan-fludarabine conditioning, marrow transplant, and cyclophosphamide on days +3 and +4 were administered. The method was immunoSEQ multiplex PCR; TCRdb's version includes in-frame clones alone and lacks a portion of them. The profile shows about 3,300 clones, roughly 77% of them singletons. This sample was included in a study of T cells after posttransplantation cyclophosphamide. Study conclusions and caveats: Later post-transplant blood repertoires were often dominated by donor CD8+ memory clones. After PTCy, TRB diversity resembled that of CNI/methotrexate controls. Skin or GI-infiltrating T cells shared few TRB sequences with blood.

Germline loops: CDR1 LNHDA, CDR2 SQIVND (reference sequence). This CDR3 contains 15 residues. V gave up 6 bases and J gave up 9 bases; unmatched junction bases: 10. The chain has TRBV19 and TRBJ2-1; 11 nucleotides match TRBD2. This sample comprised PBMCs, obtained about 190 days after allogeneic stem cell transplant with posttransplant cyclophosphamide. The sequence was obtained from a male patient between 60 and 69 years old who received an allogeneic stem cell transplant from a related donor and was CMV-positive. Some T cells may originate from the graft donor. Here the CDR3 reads CASSGTSGSFSEQFF. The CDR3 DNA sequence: TGTGCCAGTAGCGGAACTAGCGGGAGCTTTTCTGAGCAGTTCTTC.